These 4 T cell receptor beta chains were sequenced from one sample in a study of T cells after yellow fever vaccination. TCRdb re-called the 5' RACE reads through MiXCR, storing one row per CDR3 protein. The profile shows under 600,000 distinct CDR3 sequences, roughly 13% of them singletons. Specimen: PBMCs, collected on the day of the yellow fever booster vaccination. These receptors were obtained from a man aged 30-40 years who received the YFV17D yellow fever vaccine.

V gene TRBV20-1 combines with J gene TRBJ2-5; D is undetermined. This CDR3 spans 15 amino acids. Germline V CDR1 and CDR2: DFQATT, SNEGSKA (reference sequence). The V end lost 2 bases, the J end lost 5 bases, and 18 bases lay between the germline ends. The CDR3 DNA follows: TGCAGTGCTAGAATAGGCAGATCCTTTTCGGAGACCCAGTACTTC. It encodes CSARIGRSFSETQYF.

This clonotype was observed at least ten times. The CDR3 loop reads CASSFLQGGFMNSQPQHF. The CDR3 bases are TGTGCCAGCAGCTTTCTACAGGGTGGATTCATGAACAGTCAGCCCCAGCATTTT. The chain links TRBV5-5 to TRBJ1-5; a possible D gene is TRBD1 (6 bases). The CDR3 has 18 amino acids. The V and J ends lost 2 bases and 6 bases respectively, with 24 bases between them. From germline, CDR1 is SGHKS and CDR2 YYEKEE (reference sequence).

The chain uses TRBV20-1 and TRBJ2-3; D may be TRBD1 or TRBD2 (6 bases each). This CDR3 region has 15 residues. Trimming stripped 8 bases from V and 0 bases from J, with 18 bases between. In germline, CDR1 is DFQATT, CDR2 SNEGSKA (reference sequence). The CDR3 is CSTRGGGHSTDTQYF. CDR3 in DNA: TGCAGTACCCGTGGAGGGGGGCATAGCACAGATACGCAGTATTTT.

This sequence joins TRBV5-1 and TRBJ1-5; D perhaps matches TRBD1 (5 bases). V gave up 0 bases and J gave up 6 bases, with 7 bases separating them. Germline V gene sequence: CDR1 SGHRS, CDR2 YFSETQ. The CDR3 length is 13 residues. CDR3 sequence (DNA): TGCGCCAGCAGCTTGGAGGGGCCTCAGCCCCAGCATTTT. Translated, it gives CASSLEGPQPQHF.